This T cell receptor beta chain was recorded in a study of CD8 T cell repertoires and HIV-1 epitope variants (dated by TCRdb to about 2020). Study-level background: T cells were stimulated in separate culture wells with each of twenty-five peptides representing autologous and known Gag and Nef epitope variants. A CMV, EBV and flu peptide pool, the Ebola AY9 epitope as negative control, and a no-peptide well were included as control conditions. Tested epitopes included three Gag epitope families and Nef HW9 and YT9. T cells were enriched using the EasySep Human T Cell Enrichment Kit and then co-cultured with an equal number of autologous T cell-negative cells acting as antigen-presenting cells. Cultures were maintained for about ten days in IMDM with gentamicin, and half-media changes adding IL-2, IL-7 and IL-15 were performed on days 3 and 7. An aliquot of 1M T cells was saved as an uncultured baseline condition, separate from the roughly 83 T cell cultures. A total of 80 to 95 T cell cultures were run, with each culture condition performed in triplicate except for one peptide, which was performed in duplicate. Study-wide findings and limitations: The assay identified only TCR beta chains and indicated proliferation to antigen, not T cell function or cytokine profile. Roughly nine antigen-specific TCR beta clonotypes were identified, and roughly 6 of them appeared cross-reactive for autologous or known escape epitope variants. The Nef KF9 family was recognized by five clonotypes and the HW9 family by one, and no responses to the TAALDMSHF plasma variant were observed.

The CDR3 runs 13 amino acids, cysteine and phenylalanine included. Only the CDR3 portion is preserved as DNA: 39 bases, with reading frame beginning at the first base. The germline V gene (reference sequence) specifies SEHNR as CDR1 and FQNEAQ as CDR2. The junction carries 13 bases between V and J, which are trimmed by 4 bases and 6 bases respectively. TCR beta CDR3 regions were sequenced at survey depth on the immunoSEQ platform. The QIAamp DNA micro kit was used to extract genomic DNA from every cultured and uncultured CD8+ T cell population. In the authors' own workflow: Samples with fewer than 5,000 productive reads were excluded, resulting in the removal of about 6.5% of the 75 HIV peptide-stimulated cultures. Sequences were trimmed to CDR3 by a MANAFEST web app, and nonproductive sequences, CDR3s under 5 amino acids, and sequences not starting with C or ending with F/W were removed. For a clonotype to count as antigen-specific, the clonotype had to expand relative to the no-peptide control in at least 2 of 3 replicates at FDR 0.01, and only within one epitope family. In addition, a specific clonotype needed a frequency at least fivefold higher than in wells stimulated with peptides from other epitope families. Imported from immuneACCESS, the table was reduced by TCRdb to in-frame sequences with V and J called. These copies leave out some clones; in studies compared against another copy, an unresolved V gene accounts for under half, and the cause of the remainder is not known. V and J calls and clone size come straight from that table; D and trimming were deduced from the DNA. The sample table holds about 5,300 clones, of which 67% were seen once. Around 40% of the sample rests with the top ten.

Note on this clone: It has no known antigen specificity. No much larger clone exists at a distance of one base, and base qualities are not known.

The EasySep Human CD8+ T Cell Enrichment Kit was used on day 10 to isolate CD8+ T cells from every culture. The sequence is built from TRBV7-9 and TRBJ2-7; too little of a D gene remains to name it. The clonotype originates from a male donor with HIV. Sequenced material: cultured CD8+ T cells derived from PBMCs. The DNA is TGTGCCAGCAGCTCGGACCGAGTAGGCGAGCAGTACTTC. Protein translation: CASSSDRVGEQYF.